This T cell receptor (beta chain) was profiled in a study of T cells in localized non-small cell lung cancer. Overall study results and limits: Adjacent uninvolved lung had the highest clonality, suggesting focused antigen responses. Longer overall survival accompanied higher blood T cell density. Turning up in adjacent lung were a median 57 of the top 100 tumor clones.

Only in-frame clones appear in the TCRdb table, and some are missing; sequencing was by immunoSEQ multiplex PCR. Among around 26,000 clones listed, roughly nine tenths were seen once. The V end was cut by 9 bases, the J end by 0 bases, with 16 bases between. There are 15 residues in the CDR3. Germline-derived CDR1 and CDR2 are LNHDA and SQIVND (reference sequence). This clone was detected only a few times. Its antigen is unidentified. The J gene is TRBJ2-3, the V gene TRBV19; perhaps TRBD2 as D (6 bases). This material consisted of peripheral blood, taken before any cancer treatment. The receptor's source is a female donor of 60 years or more with stage II squamous cell lung carcinoma. CDR3 nucleotide sequence: TGTGCCAGCCTACCGGGAGCGGATAGCACAGATACGCAGTATTTT. This translates into CASLPGADSTDTQYF.